These 29 T cell receptor beta chains were all obtained from the same sample, sequenced in a study of T cells in Graves' hyperthyroidism and ophthalmopathy. TCR beta CDR3 regions were amplified from RNA. In the first-round RT-PCR of the TCR CDR3, the HTBI primer set was used. TCRdb used MiXCR to reprocess the multiplex PCR reads, holding one entry per CDR3 protein. The data show over 500,000 distinct CDR3 sequences, roughly 45% seen once. The sequenced sample was peripheral blood or thyroid tissue (not recorded which). These receptors were taken from an adult woman with Graves' disease, either hyperthyroidism or ophthalmopathy (not recorded which).

V gene TRBV20-1 combines with J gene TRBJ1-1; no definite D call. Trimming shortened V by 1 base and J by 7 bases, and 10 bases separated the two germline ends. Germline assignment: CDR1 DFQATT and CDR2 SNEGSKA (reference sequence). This CDR3 has 12 residues. The CDR3 loop is CSARAGKVEAFF. The CDR3 bases are TGCAGTGCTAGAGCGGGGAAAGTTGAAGCTTTCTTT.

This clonotype was recorded once. The chain recombines TRBV15 with TRBJ2-7; D may match TRBD1 or TRBD2 (5 bases each). This CDR3 contains 16 residues. Germline CDR1 and CDR2: LNHNV and YYDKDF (reference sequence). The ends were cut back, 1 base at V and 5 bases at J, with 18 bases in the middle. The CDR3 loop is CATSRATKGTSHEQYF. The CDR3, as DNA: TGTGCCACCAGCAGAGCCACCAAGGGGACGTCCCACGAGCAGTACTTC. Full variable domain (remainder filled in from reference TRBV15 and TRBJ2-7): DAMVIQNPRYQVTQFGKPVTLSCSQTLNHNVMYWYQQKSSQAPKLLFHYYDKDFNNEADTPDNFQSRRPNTSFCFLDIRSPGLGDTAMYLCATSRATKGTSHEQYFGPGTRLTVT.

There are many counts of this clonotype. The CDR3: CASSLRPRETQYF. Here the CDR3 DNA reads TGTGCCAGCAGCTTAAGACCCCGGGAGACCCAGTACTTC. V is TRBV11-2 and J is TRBJ2-5; D is uncertain. The germline V and J ends were trimmed by 2 bases and 5 bases, with 9 bases remaining between them. CDR1 is SGHAT, CDR2 FQNNGV, per germline. The CDR3 extends over 13 amino acids.

J is TRBJ1-2 and V is TRBV7-3; the D gene is possibly TRBD1 (5 bases). V lost 5 bases and J 4 bases, leaving 14 bases between the germline ends. Per germline, CDR1 SGHTA and CDR2 FQGTGA. This CDR3 region has 14 residues. CDR3 loop: CASSPGAPAYGYTF. The CDR3 bases are TGTGCCAGCAGCCCCGGGGCCCCTGCCTATGGCTACACCTTC.

This clonotype appeared many times. The chain carries TRBV10-3 and TRBJ2-7, with D perhaps matching TRBD1 (5 bases). This CDR3 region has 15 residues. V was pared by 6 bases and J by 0 bases, with 15 bases between. The germline V gene has CDR1 ENHRY and CDR2 SYGVKD. The chain's CDR3 is CAISPLRGSSYEQYF. The CDR3, as DNA: TGTGCCATCAGCCCGCTTAGGGGAAGCTCCTACGAGCAGTACTTC.

V usage is TRBV7-4 and J usage is TRBJ1-4; D is ambiguous. The CDR3 runs to 13 residues. Germline V CDR1 and CDR2: SGHVT, SQSDAQ. Trimming stripped 6 bases from V and 7 bases from J, with 12 bases between. The DNA for the CDR3 is TGTGCCAGCAGTAGAGCCCGGGGTGAAAAACTGTTTTTT. Translation: CASSRARGEKLFF.

The chain is built from TRBV7-9 and TRBJ1-4, with D hard to call. CDR1 and CDR2 (germline): SEHNR, FQNEAQ (reference sequence). V was shortened by 8 bases and J by 2 bases, with 9 bases between the two germline ends. The CDR3 sequence is 13 residues long. The CDR3 here is CASLRGTNEKLFF. In nucleotides, the CDR3 is TGTGCCAGCCTGCGAGGGACTAATGAAAAACTGTTTTTT.

With respect to this clonotype: No conserved phenylalanine or tryptophan ends this CDR3, so it is likely a read error. This chain joins TRBV12-3 or TRBV12-4 and TRBJ2-6, with 11 bases fitting TRBD2. J lost 2 bases, V lost 5 bases, and 8 bases had no gene match. CDR3 size: 18 residues. The CDR3 sequence is CASSHRLAGGAGANVLTS. The CDR3 DNA is TGTGCCAGCAGTCACCGGCTAGCGGGAGGTGCTGGGGCCAACGTCCTGACTTCC.

This clonotype showed up many times. The chain couples TRBV4-2 to TRBJ2-5; D might be TRBD2 (6 bases). The CDR3 has 14 residues. Looked up from germline, CDR1 is LGHNA and CDR2 is YNFKEQ. V lost 1 base, J lost 5 bases, and 11 bases lay in between. CDR3 sequence: CASSQAIGGETQYF. In DNA form, the CDR3 reads TGTGCCAGCAGCCAAGCGATTGGGGGGGAGACCCAGTACTTC.

Many counts were recorded for this clonotype. This chain connects TRBV7-9 to TRBJ1-5, with a weak D call TRBD1 (5 bases). V lost 5 bases to trimming and J lost 8 bases, with 16 bases between them. CDR3 size: 14 residues. Per germline, CDR1 SEHNR and CDR2 FQNEAQ (reference sequence). The CDR3 protein is CASSEGLPGEPQHF. The CDR3, as DNA: TGTGCCAGCAGCGAGGGACTCCCAGGAGAGCCCCAGCATTTT.

This clonotype was detected many times. CDR3 amino acids: CSVVDGPPLDEQYF. DNA for the CDR3: TGCAGCGTTGTCGACGGGCCGCCACTCGACGAGCAGTACTTC. This chain links TRBV29-1 with TRBJ2-7; D gene ambiguous. Trimming took 4 bases from V and 5 from J, leaving 18 bases between them. Germline V lookup: CDR1 SQVTM, CDR2 ANQGSEA. The length of the CDR3 is 14 residues.

The J gene is TRBJ2-7, the V gene TRBV15; 7 bases line up with TRBD1. Germline CDR1 LNHNV, CDR2 YYDKDF (reference sequence). The CDR3 spans 17 residues. V was clipped by 1 base and J by 3 bases; unmatched bases: 12. The CDR3 loop reads CATSRGGEGGEFYEQYF. The CDR3 bases are TGTGCCACCAGCAGAGGAGGAGAAGGGGGCGAGTTCTACGAGCAGTACTTC.

Details on this clonotype: The junction departs from the called germline gene at one end, perhaps through a read error. The V gene is TRBV7-6, the J gene TRBJ1-1; D gene uncertain. Germline-derived CDR1 and CDR2 are SGHVS and FNYEAQ. The CDR3 covers 15 residues. The CDR3 nucleotides read TGTGCCAGCAGCTTAGGCGGGGTGGGGAACAATGAAGCTTTCTTT. Amino acids: CASSLGGVGNNEAFF.

This clonotype was detected ten times or more. The chain links TRBV5-1 to TRBJ2-7, with D unclear. Looked up from germline, CDR1 is SGHRS and CDR2 is YFSETQ. CDR3 length: 14 amino acids. V lost 0 bases, J lost 3 bases, and 10 bases lay in between. The CDR3 sequence is CASSLAVGNYEQYF. The CDR3 bases are TGCGCCAGCAGCTTGGCCGTGGGCAACTACGAGCAGTACTTC.

This clonotype has more than one count but fewer than ten. This chain joins TRBV9 and TRBJ2-2, with TRBD2 matching 9 bases. Germline values: CDR1 SGDLS, CDR2 YYNGEE. This CDR3 comprises 17 residues. The junction had 3 bases not matched to a gene; V was cut back by 0 bases and J by 0 bases. The CDR3 DNA reads TGTGCCAGCAGCGTAGGGATAGCGGGAGCGAACACCGGGGAGCTGTTTTTT. Translating gives CASSVGIAGANTGELFF.

The sample holds many counts of this clonotype. The chain uses TRBV29-1 and TRBJ2-5, with D possibly being TRBD2 (5 bases). CDR1 is SQVTM, CDR2 ANQGSEA, per germline. The CDR3 length is 12 residues. Trimming took 4 bases from V and 3 from J, leaving 9 bases between them. The CDR3 region has the DNA TGCAGCGTTGTGACTAAAGAAGAGACCCAGTACTTC. Residues: CSVVTKEETQYF.

The chain carries TRBV30 and TRBJ1-1; weak D call: TRBD1 (5 bases). Per germline, CDR1 GTSNPN and CDR2 SVGIG (reference sequence). V was pared by 0 bases and J by 4 bases, with 15 bases between. The CDR3 runs to 15 residues. The CDR3 region is CAWSVGTLGGTEAFF. The CDR3 DNA is TGTGCCTGGAGTGTAGGGACCCTTGGGGGCACTGAAGCTTTCTTT.

This clonotype has at least ten counts. This sequence joins TRBV14 and TRBJ2-2; D remains ambiguous. The CDR3 has 15 residues. V lost 2 bases and J 6 bases, leaving 13 bases between the germline ends. Germline values: CDR1 SGHDN, CDR2 FVKESK. The CDR3 reads CASSQSPVVAGELFF. DNA of the CDR3: TGTGCCAGCAGCCAATCACCGGTTGTTGCCGGGGAGCTGTTTTTT.

The chain carries TRBV6-2 or TRBV6-3 and TRBJ2-7; D perhaps matches TRBD2 (6 bases). CDR1 and CDR2 from the germline V gene are MNHEY and SVGEGT. The V gene lost 1 base and the J gene lost 0 bases, with 7 bases spanning the gap. The CDR3 length is 14 residues. The CDR3 DNA follows: TGTGCCAGCAGTTACTGGAGGGTCTCCTACGAGCAGTACTTC. Its protein product is CASSYWRVSYEQYF.

In its sample, this clonotype was seen many times. The V gene is TRBV7-2, the J gene TRBJ2-7; tentatively, D is TRBD1 (5 bases). Germline V gene lookup returns CDR1 SGHTA and CDR2 FQGNSA. With 3 bases removed from V and 2 bases from J, the gap between germline ends came to 11 bases. CDR3 length equals 14 residues. The CDR3 nucleotides are TGTGCCAGCAGCTTGGGGCATTTGCCCTACGAGCAGTACTTC. Translation gives CASSLGHLPYEQYF.

This clonotype has only a few counts. The chain uses TRBV10-3 and TRBJ1-2; 9 nucleotides align to TRBD1. Germline V gives CDR1 ENHRY, CDR2 SYGVKD. The CDR3 extends over 11 amino acids. The trim removed 9 bases at V and 4 bases at J, leaving 0 bases unmatched. The CDR3 bases are TGTGCCATACAGGGGGCCTATGGCTACACCTTC. Its protein product is CAIQGAYGYTF.

This clonotype showed up just a few times. CDR3 residues: CSASKVASQVSHEQYF. CDR3 sequence (DNA): TGCAGTGCTAGTAAGGTTGCCTCACAGGTATCCCACGAGCAGTACTTC. The chain uses TRBV20-1 and TRBJ2-7; D possibly corresponds to TRBD1 (5 bases). This CDR3 is 16 amino acids long. Germline V CDR1 and CDR2: DFQATT, SNEGSKA (reference sequence). V was pared by 3 bases and J by 5 bases, with 23 bases between.

The chain links TRBV15 to TRBJ1-5; D is undetermined. CDR1 and CDR2 (germline): LNHNV, YYDKDF (reference sequence). This CDR3 is built from 13 residues. V was cut by 5 bases and J by 4 bases, with 9 bases left in between. The DNA for the CDR3 is TGTGCCACCAGCCTTAGACAAAATCAGCCCCAGCATTTT. Its translation is CATSLRQNQPQHF.

This chain joins TRBV29-1 and TRBJ2-7; perhaps TRBD1 as D (6 bases). This CDR3 contains 14 residues. V lost 8 bases to trimming and J lost 0 bases, with 17 bases between them. The germline V gene encodes CDR1 SQVTM and CDR2 ANQGSEA. The chain's CDR3 is CSLGGAESSYEQYF. CDR3 nucleotides: TGCAGCTTAGGGGGAGCGGAGAGCTCCTACGAGCAGTACTTC.

The sample holds many counts of this clonotype. The chain has TRBV20-1 and TRBJ1-2, with D unresolved. Trimming took off 3 bases at V and 1 base at J, with 9 bases between the two ends. The CDR3 runs to 13 residues. Per the germline V gene, CDR1 is DFQATT and CDR2 is SNEGSKA (reference sequence). This chain's CDR3 is CSASPLGNYGYTF. The CDR3 region has the DNA TGCAGTGCTAGCCCGCTCGGTAACTATGGCTACACCTTC.

This clonotype was seen at least ten times. The CDR3 nucleotides read TGTGCCATCAGTGAGAGGGTGAACACCATATATTTT. As protein: CAISERVNTIYF. V is TRBV10-3 and J is TRBJ1-3; D call uncertain. The CDR3 consists of 12 residues. The germline CDR1 and CDR2 sequences are ENHRY and SYGVKD. V was trimmed by 2 bases and J by 7 bases, leaving 6 bases between them.

This chain joins TRBV14 and TRBJ1-1; D call uncertain. CDR1 SGHDN and CDR2 FVKESK come from the germline V gene. The length of the CDR3 is 14 residues. Trimming stripped 0 bases from V and 11 bases from J, with 16 bases between. CDR3 loop: CASSQEVTRKAAFF. CDR3 nucleotides: TGTGCCAGCAGCCAAGAAGTTACAAGAAAAGCGGCTTTCTTT.

The sample holds a few counts of this clonotype. This chain connects TRBV7-9 to TRBJ2-7; D is perhaps TRBD2 (5 bases). Germline CDR1 and CDR2: SEHNR and FQNEAQ (reference sequence). This CDR3 has 14 amino acids. Trimming removed 0 bases from V and 4 bases from J, with 10 bases in between. The CDR3 nucleotides read TGTGCCAGCAGCTTAGCCGGGAAGGAGTACGAGCAGTACTTC. Translated: CASSLAGKEYEQYF.

This clonotype came up many times. This chain joins TRBV2 and TRBJ1-4; 8 bases fit TRBD1. Germline values: CDR1 SNHLY, CDR2 FYNNEI. The CDR3 sequence is 14 residues long. V lost 6 bases to trimming and J lost 7 bases; unmatched junction nucleotides: 7. CDR3 region: CASRSRQGSEKLFF. In DNA form, the CDR3 reads TGTGCCAGCAGATCCAGACAGGGGAGTGAAAAACTGTTTTTT.